This TCR beta chain appears in the sequencing data of a study of cytotoxic CD8 clonotypes in ibrutinib-treated CLL. Study-level background: Response sampling occurred after a median roughly 11 months of treatment (range 6 to 36). Study-level findings and limits: Clonality climbed at ibrutinib response, then dropped toward baseline at progression. Few clonotypes were public, and these shrank or held steady under treatment.

Generated by immunoSEQ multiplex PCR, the TCRdb table keeps only in-frame clones and is missing some. The sample records approximately 40,000 clones, just over 70% being singletons. Trimming cost V 3 bases and J 4 bases, with 9 bases left between them. Germline-derived CDR1 and CDR2 are MNHEY and SMNVEV (reference sequence). The CDR3 loop spans 13 amino acids. Points on this clone: As yet, its antigen is unknown.

V and J are TRBV27 and TRBJ1-2, with D unresolved. This TCR came from a human donor with chronic lymphocytic leukemia. The sequencing used PBMCs, collected at disease progression, from a patient treated with ibrutinib. The chain's CDR3 is CASSFRGGYGYTF. CDR3 in DNA: TGTGCCAGCAGTTTTCGGGGTGGCTATGGCTACACCTTC.